Presented here are 10 T cell receptor beta chains from one specimen sequenced in a study of cytotoxic CD8 clonotypes in ibrutinib-treated CLL. Sequencing used immunoSEQ multiplex PCR; TCRdb keeps in-frame clones, though not all of them. This sample has roughly 130,000 clones, with about 91% found just once. Source: PBMCs, taken after 12 months of ibrutinib treatment. The source is a human donor with chronic lymphocytic leukemia.

V and J are TRBV18 and TRBJ1-2; TRBD1 matches at 9 bases. Looked up from germline, CDR1 is KGHSH and CDR2 is LQKENI. J lost 0 bases, V lost 5 bases, and 10 bases had no gene match. The CDR3 extends over 17 amino acids. CDR3 nucleotide sequence: TGTGCCAGCTCAACAACGACCCGGGACAGGGCTAACTATGGCTACACCTTC. This translates into CASSTTTRDRANYGYTF.

The chain links TRBV7-9 to TRBJ2-7, with no clear D. The V end was cut by 5 bases, the J end by 4 bases, with 9 bases between. This CDR3 comprises 12 residues. The germline CDR1 and CDR2 sequences are SEHNR and FQNEAQ (reference sequence). This CDR3 reads CASSPIFYEQYF. The DNA of the CDR3 is TGTGCCAGCAGCCCCATCTTTTACGAGCAGTACTTC.

The genes are TRBV28 and TRBJ2-1, with 14 bases matching TRBD2. V trimming: 6 bases; J trimming: 8 bases; junction bases outside the gene matches: 6. Germline values: CDR1 MDHEN, CDR2 SYDVKM. There are 15 residues in the CDR3. The CDR3: CASSPGLAGVYEQFF. In DNA, the CDR3 is TGTGCCAGCAGCCCGGGACTAGCGGGAGTTTATGAGCAGTTCTTC.

This chain joins TRBV19 and TRBJ1-2, with no clear D. Trimming left V 8 bases short and J 2 bases short, with 15 bases between. Germline CDR1 is LNHDA and CDR2 is SQIVND (reference sequence). This CDR3 is built from 14 residues. The DNA of the CDR3 is TGTGCCAGTGGGAGGACCGGGCCCAACTATGGCTACACCTTC. Its translation: CASGRTGPNYGYTF.

This chain joins TRBV10-3 and TRBJ1-2; 9 positions match TRBD1. This CDR3 spans 13 amino acids. The germline gives CDR1 ENHRY, CDR2 SYGVKD. Unmatched junction bases numbered 4, after V lost 5 bases and J lost 6 bases. The CDR3 DNA reads as TGTGCCATCAGTACAGGGGGCTTCAATGGCTACACCTTC. Protein product: CAISTGGFNGYTF.

The V call is TRBV7-2, the J call TRBJ2-7; 7 bases align to TRBD2. There are 15 residues in the CDR3. Germline values: CDR1 SGHTA, CDR2 FQGNSA. Trimming at V came to 6 bases and at J to 2 bases, leaving 10 bases not matched to a gene. The CDR3 DNA is TGTGCCAGCAGTTCTAATTCGGGGGGAGCCTACGAGCAGTACTTC. Amino acids: CASSSNSGGAYEQYF.

The chain combines TRBV7-2 with TRBJ1-5; a possible D gene is TRBD1 (6 bases). Trimming removed 1 base from V and 5 bases from J, with 12 bases in between. The CDR3 contains 15 residues. Germline V gene sequence: CDR1 SGHTA, CDR2 FQGNSA. The CDR3 DNA reads as TGTGCCAGCAGCTTAGTCGTTGGGGGGCATCAGCCCCAGCATTTT. Protein sequence: CASSLVVGGHQPQHF.

The J gene is TRBJ2-5, the V gene TRBV4-2; 9 positions match TRBD1. Germline-derived CDR1 and CDR2 are LGHNA and YNFKEQ. CDR3 length: 14 amino acids. Trimming removed 3 bases from V and 5 bases from J; junction bases left unmatched: 4. This CDR3 is CASSQDRGGETQYF. CDR3 bases: TGTGCCAGCAGCCAGGACAGGGGTGGTGAGACCCAGTACTTC.

V usage is TRBV6-5 and J usage is TRBJ2-7; D is possibly TRBD1 (6 bases). V was cut by 6 bases and J by 4 bases, with 19 bases left in between. The CDR3 covers 15 residues. The V gene's germline CDR1 is MNHEY and CDR2 SVGAGI. The CDR3 region has the DNA TGTGCCAGCAGATCCGGGGCTCAGGGGTCGTACGAGCAGTACTTC. As protein: CASRSGAQGSYEQYF.

The chain has TRBV11-3 and TRBJ1-1; weak D call: TRBD1 (5 bases). This CDR3 is 13 amino acids long. Germline loops: CDR1 SGHNT, CDR2 YENEEA. The V gene lost 6 bases and the J gene lost 3 bases, with 11 bases spanning the gap. The CDR3 loop is CASSFQGDTEAFF. The CDR3 nucleotides are TGTGCCAGCAGTTTTCAGGGAGACACTGAAGCTTTCTTT.